Listed here is a single TCR beta chain. This sample was included in a study of blood T cells in healthy people across ages. The CDR3 runs to 11 residues. Germline V gives CDR1 MNHEY, CDR2 SMNVEV (reference sequence). V was shortened by 8 bases and J by 8 bases, with 9 bases between the two germline ends. A sample-barcoded 5' primer and a J-beta primer mix were used in a second PCR of roughly 7 to 11 cycles. TCRdb reprocessed the 5' RACE reads with MiXCR, giving one entry per CDR3 protein. The sample carries about 1 million distinct CDR3 sequences, under 55% recorded once. This rearrangement joins TRBV27 to TRBJ1-4, with D unclear. Sequenced input: blood. This clonotype originated in a woman aged 60-75 years in good health. The CDR3 bases are TGTGCCAGCTCTAAAGGGGAAAAACTGTTTTTT. It yields the protein CASSKGEKLFF.